These 24 T cell receptor beta chains came from one sample sequenced in a study of T cell clones after liver transplantation. Data came from immunoSEQ multiplex PCR; TCRdb stores just in-frame clones and leaves some out. The table has tens of thousands of clones, approximately 84% seen once. The sample in question was CD4+ T cells from blood, obtained before liver transplant. Receptors originate from a human donor who received a liver transplant.

The chain employs TRBV25-1 and TRBJ2-7; 8 bases map to TRBD1. The V and J ends lost 4 bases and 5 bases, in that order; junction bases with no gene match: 4. Germline loops: CDR1 MGHDK, CDR2 SYGVNS. The CDR3 is made up of 13 amino acids. CDR3 sequence: CASSGQGNDEQYF. CDR3 sequence (DNA): TGTGCCAGCAGTGGACAGGGGAACGACGAGCAGTACTTC.

The chain employs TRBV5-6 and TRBJ1-1; D is undetermined. The CDR3 covers 12 residues. Per the germline V gene, CDR1 is SGHDT and CDR2 is YYEEEE. The germline V and J ends were trimmed by 4 bases and 7 bases, with 11 bases remaining between them. CDR3 coding DNA: TGTGCCAGCAGCCGAATTAGTAATGAAGCTTTCTTT. It is translated as CASSRISNEAFF.

This chain links TRBV6-1 with TRBJ2-4, with no clear D. This CDR3 is built from 14 residues. Between the trimmed V and J ends, which lost 4 bases and 0 bases, there was a span of 7 bases. Germline V gene data show CDR1 as MNHNS and CDR2 as SASEGT. In nucleotides, the CDR3 is TGTGCCAGCAGTGGACAACTAGCCAAAAACATTCAGTACTTC. This codes for CASSGQLAKNIQYF.

This clone was detected once. The junction and the germline gene differ at one end; a read error may be behind it. The V and J genes are TRBV4-1 and TRBJ1-5; a possible D gene is TRBD1 (6 bases). The germline V gene has CDR1 MGHRA and CDR2 YSYEKL. This CDR3 has 14 residues. The CDR3 DNA follows: TGCGCCAGCAGTCAAGCGGGGGCTAACCAGCCCCAGCATTTT. It yields the protein CASSQAGANQPQHF.

The CDR3 coding sequence is TGTGCCAGCAGTTTCTCCGGACAGAGGGGCAATTGGAACACTGAAGCTTTCTTT. Encoded protein: CASSFSGQRGNWNTEAFF. V usage is TRBV27 and J usage is TRBJ1-1; D may be TRBD1 (6 bases). The germline V gene encodes CDR1 MNHEY and CDR2 SMNVEV (reference sequence). There are 18 residues in the CDR3. The ends were cut back, 3 bases at V and 1 base at J, with 21 bases in the middle.

The V call is TRBV9, the J call TRBJ2-2; maybe TRBD2 (6 bases). Germline values: CDR1 SGDLS, CDR2 YYNGEE. This CDR3 region has 14 residues. Trimming took off 0 bases at V and 5 bases at J, with 8 bases between the two ends. CDR3 nucleotides: TGTGCCAGCAGCGTAGTCGCGGGAACCGGGGAGCTGTTTTTT. The encoded protein is CASSVVAGTGELFF.

V usage is TRBV18 and J usage is TRBJ2-7, with 8 bases aligning to TRBD1. The CDR3 is 15 amino acids. Germline V lookup: CDR1 KGHSH, CDR2 LQKENI. The junction had 8 bases not matched to a gene; V was cut back by 6 bases and J by 1 base. The CDR3: CASSWTGQESYEQYF. CDR3 nucleotides: TGTGCCAGCTCGTGGACAGGGCAAGAGTCCTACGAGCAGTACTTC.

The chain carries TRBV11-2 and TRBJ2-1; 7 bases agree with TRBD1. CDR3 length: 14 amino acids. With 5 bases clipped from V and 14 bases from J, the junction kept 15 bases outside the gene matches. Germline values: CDR1 SGHAT, CDR2 FQNNGV. CDR3 in amino acids: CASSPRSTGIRKFF. DNA of the CDR3: TGTGCCAGCAGCCCAAGATCGACAGGGATTAGGAAGTTCTTC.

The rearrangement uses TRBV7-2 and TRBJ2-2; TRBD2 agrees at 7 bases. Trimming removed 5 bases from V and 6 bases from J; junction bases left unmatched: 12. From germline, CDR1 is SGHTA and CDR2 FQGNSA. The CDR3 is 16 residues long. CDR3 protein: CASSQNSLAVPGELFF. CDR3 DNA sequence: TGTGCCAGCAGCCAAAATAGCCTAGCGGTCCCCGGGGAGCTGTTTTTT.

The sample holds one count of this clone. The chain carries TRBV6-6 and TRBJ2-3; the match to TRBD2 covers 11 bases. After removal of 3 bases from V and 4 bases from J, the junction contained 3 bases not matched to a gene. The germline V gene has CDR1 MNHNY and CDR2 SVGAGI (reference sequence). The CDR3 extends over 15 amino acids. CDR3 nucleotides: TGTGCCAGCAGTTATAGCGGGAGGGCCGCAGATACGCAGTATTTT. It translates to CASSYSGRAADTQYF.

V is TRBV11-2 and J is TRBJ2-3, with TRBD2 identical over 8 bases. Germline V gives CDR1 SGHAT, CDR2 FQNNGV. With 1 base clipped from V and 0 bases from J, the junction kept 6 bases outside the gene matches. This CDR3 is 17 amino acids long. This chain's CDR3 is CASSLVFQRGSTDTQYF. The CDR3 DNA reads TGTGCCAGCAGCTTAGTATTTCAGCGGGGGAGCACAGATACGCAGTATTTT.

The chain employs TRBV6-5 and TRBJ2-1; D may correspond to TRBD1 or TRBD2 (6 bases each). The V end lost 0 bases, the J end lost 7 bases, and 16 bases lay between the germline ends. The CDR3 consists of 16 residues. Per germline, CDR1 MNHEY and CDR2 SVGAGI. The CDR3 DNA reads as TGTGCCAGCAGTTACTCTATACGGGGGCTTCGGAATGAGCAGTTCTTC. Residues: CASSYSIRGLRNEQFF.

By sample share, this clone is medium-sized. V is TRBV27 and J is TRBJ1-2; no clear D. Looked up from germline, CDR1 is MNHEY and CDR2 is SMNVEV (reference sequence). Trimming cost V 9 bases and J 2 bases, with 16 bases left between them. CDR3 length: 14 residues. The CDR3 here is CASGGEKPNYGYTF. The CDR3 DNA reads as TGTGCCAGTGGCGGAGAAAAACCCAACTATGGCTACACCTTC.

The DNA for the CDR3 is TGTGCCAGCAGCTCCAGGACTAGTTCAGAGACCCAGTACTTC. Translation gives CASSSRTSSETQYF. The chain links TRBV11-1 to TRBJ2-5, with 7 bases aligning to TRBD2. The CDR3 totals 14 residues. Trimming took 4 bases from V and 4 from J; bases not matched to a gene: 6. The germline CDR1 and CDR2 sequences are SGHAT and FQDESV (reference sequence).

V gene TRBV18 combines with J gene TRBJ2-3; either TRBD1 or TRBD2 may supply D (5 bases each). The CDR3 has 15 amino acids. Germline CDR1 is KGHSH and CDR2 is LQKENI. V lost 0 bases and J 4 bases, leaving 11 bases between the germline ends. CDR3 in amino acids: CASSPPAGTADTQYF. The CDR3 nucleotides are TGTGCCAGCTCACCACCGGCCGGGACCGCAGATACGCAGTATTTT.

This chain joins TRBV28 and TRBJ2-7, with 8 bases fitting TRBD1. Germline assignment: CDR1 MDHEN and CDR2 SYDVKM. V shed 10 bases, J shed 5 bases, and the junction held 10 bases outside the gene matches. The CDR3 runs to 13 residues. The CDR3 reads CANQDRAGNEQYF. The CDR3 DNA is TGTGCCAACCAGGACAGGGCCGGGAACGAGCAGTACTTC.

The genes are TRBV28 and TRBJ2-6, with D unresolved. Germline assignment: CDR1 MDHEN and CDR2 SYDVKM. Trimming shortened V by 4 bases and J by 4 bases, and 2 bases separated the two germline ends. The CDR3 extends over 12 amino acids. The DNA of the CDR3 is TGTGCCAGCAGTTGGGGGGCCAACGTCCTGACTTTC. Translation gives CASSWGANVLTF. The full variable domain, rest sourced from reference TRBV28 and TRBJ2-6, is DVKVTQSSRYLVKRTGEKVFLECVQDMDHENMFWYRQDPGLGLRLIYFSYDVKMKEKGDIPEGYSVSREKKERFSLILESASTNQTSMYLCASSWGANVLTFGAGSRLTVL.

The chain recombines TRBV6-1 with TRBJ2-5, with D uncertain. The CDR3 extends over 14 amino acids. Between the trimmed V and J ends, which lost 1 base and 2 bases, there was a span of 8 bases. Germline V CDR1 and CDR2: MNHNS, SASEGT. As DNA, the CDR3 is TGTGCCAGCAGTGAAGTGGGCACACAAGAGACCCAGTACTTC. It yields the protein CASSEVGTQETQYF.

V gene TRBV7-2 combines with J gene TRBJ1-2; 10 nucleotides line up with TRBD1. The V gene end was trimmed by 6 bases and the J gene end by 6 bases; junction bases not matched to a gene: 4. Germline-derived CDR1 and CDR2 are SGHTA and FQGNSA. This CDR3 is built from 13 residues. The CDR3 reads CASRSGQGDGYTF. The DNA of the CDR3 is TGTGCCAGCAGATCCGGACAGGGGGATGGCTACACCTTC.

CDR3 coding DNA: TGCGCCAGCAGCCCAGGACAGGCTTTGGGCTACACCTTC. Protein sequence: CASSPGQALGYTF. The genes are TRBV5-1 and TRBJ1-2, with 7 nucleotides matching TRBD1. CDR3 length: 13 amino acids. V shed 4 bases, J shed 8 bases, and the junction held 8 bases outside the gene matches. CDR1 SGHRS and CDR2 YFSETQ come from the germline V gene.

The chain has TRBV5-4 and TRBJ2-3; perhaps TRBD2 as D (5 bases). The CDR3 has 16 residues. Per germline, CDR1 SGHNT and CDR2 YYREEE (reference sequence). V dropped 3 bases and J dropped 5 bases, with 19 bases sitting between them. CDR3 protein: CASSSGTRVVVDTQYF. The CDR3 DNA reads TGTGCCAGCAGCTCGGGAACTAGAGTGGTCGTAGATACGCAGTATTTT.

This chain links TRBV28 with TRBJ2-4, with 8 positions matching TRBD1. The V segment lost 2 bases and the J segment 4 bases; nucleotides outside the gene matches: 1. The CDR3 has 14 residues. Germline CDR1 and CDR2: MDHEN and SYDVKM. CDR3 loop: CASSLQGAKNIQYF. CDR3 nucleotides: TGTGCCAGCAGTTTACAGGGGGCGAAAAACATTCAGTACTTC. Together with reference TRBV28 and TRBJ2-4, the CDR3 gives the full variable domain: DVKVTQSSRYLVKRTGEKVFLECVQDMDHENMFWYRQDPGLGLRLIYFSYDVKMKEKGDIPEGYSVSREKKERFSLILESASTNQTSMYLCASSLQGAKNIQYFGAGTRLSVL.

V usage is TRBV4-2 and J usage is TRBJ1-4; 8 nucleotides agree with TRBD1. Germline-derived CDR1 and CDR2 are LGHNA and YNFKEQ. This CDR3 region has 18 residues. J lost 0 bases, V lost 0 bases, and 6 bases had no gene match. CDR3 in amino acids: CASSQDTQGGSTNEKLFF. Written as DNA, the CDR3 is TGTGCCAGCAGCCAAGATACACAGGGGGGATCAACTAATGAAAAACTGTTTTTT.

The gene calls are TRBV11-2 and TRBJ2-1; possible D gene TRBD2, 6 bases. The CDR3 loop spans 13 amino acids. With 1 base removed from V and 7 bases from J, the gap between germline ends came to 8 bases. Germline CDR1 reads SGHAT; CDR2 reads FQNNGV. The CDR3 DNA reads TGTGCCAGCAGCTTAGGGGCGGGAAATGAGCAGTTCTTC. It translates to CASSLGAGNEQFF.